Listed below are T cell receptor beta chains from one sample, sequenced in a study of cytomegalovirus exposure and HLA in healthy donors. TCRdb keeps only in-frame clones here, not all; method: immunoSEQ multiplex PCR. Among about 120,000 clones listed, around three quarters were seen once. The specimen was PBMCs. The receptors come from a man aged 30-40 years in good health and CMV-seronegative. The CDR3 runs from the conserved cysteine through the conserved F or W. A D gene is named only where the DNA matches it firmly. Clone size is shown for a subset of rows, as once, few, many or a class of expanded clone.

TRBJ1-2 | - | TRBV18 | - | CASSPRGGVSGYTF | TGTGCCAGCTCACCAAGGGGAGGGGTAAGCGGCTACACCTTC
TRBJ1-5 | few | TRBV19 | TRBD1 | CASSTTGTRSNQPQHF | TGTGCCAGTAGTACGACAGGGACGCGGAGCAATCAGCCCCAGCATTTT
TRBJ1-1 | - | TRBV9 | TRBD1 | CASSGLRGQGEAFF | TGTGCCAGCAGCGGCCTAAGGGGGCAAGGTGAAGCTTTCTTT
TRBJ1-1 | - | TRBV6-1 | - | CASSEDPSTEAFF | TGTGCCAGCAGTGAAGATCCGAGCACTGAAGCTTTCTTT
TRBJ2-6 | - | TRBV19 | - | CASSRGSGANVLTF | TGTGCCAGTAGTCGGGGCTCTGGGGCCAACGTCCTGACTTTC
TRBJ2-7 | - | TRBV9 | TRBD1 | CASSASGQGSYEQYF | TGTGCCAGCAGCGCTTCGGGACAGGGATCCTACGAGCAGTACTTC
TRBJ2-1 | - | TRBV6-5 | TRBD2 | CASSYGTSFPGDEQFF | TGTGCCAGCAGTTACGGGACTAGCTTTCCCGGGGATGAGCAGTTCTTC
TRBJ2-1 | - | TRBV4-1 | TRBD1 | CARRIGTGVFDEQFF | TGCGCCCGAAGGATTGGGACAGGGGTTTTCGATGAGCAGTTCTTC
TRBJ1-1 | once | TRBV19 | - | CASSPQGGRVTEAFF | TGTGCCAGTAGTCCACAGGGAGGGAGGGTCACTGAAGCTTTCTTT
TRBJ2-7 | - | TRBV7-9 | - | CASSSPRGQRSSYEQYF | TGTGCCAGCAGCTCCCCCCGCGGACAGAGAAGCTCCTACGAGCAGTACTTC
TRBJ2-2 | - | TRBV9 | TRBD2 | CASSLSGTNTGELFF | TGTGCCAGCAGCCTTAGCGGGACGAACACCGGGGAGCTGTTTTTT
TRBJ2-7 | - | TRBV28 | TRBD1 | CASRSDRGRYEQYF | TGTGCCAGCAGATCGGACAGGGGGCGATACGAGCAGTACTTC
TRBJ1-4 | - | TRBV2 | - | CASSGRGGTNEKLFF | TGTGCCAGCAGTGGGAGGGGAGGAACTAATGAAAAACTGTTTTTT
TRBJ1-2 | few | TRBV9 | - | CASSDLGEIRTSNYGYTF | TGTGCCAGCAGCGACCTGGGAGAGATCAGGACGTCTAACTATGGCTACACCTTC
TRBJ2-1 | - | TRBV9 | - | CASSVRLADNNEQFF | TGTGCCAGCAGCGTACGCCTGGCAGACAACAATGAGCAGTTCTTC
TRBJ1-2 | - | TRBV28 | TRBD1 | CASSLSGQGYGYTF | TGTGCCAGCAGTTTATCTGGACAGGGATACGGCTACACCTTC
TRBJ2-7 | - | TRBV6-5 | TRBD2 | CASEALAGGGEQYF | TGTGCCAGCGAGGCTTTAGCGGGGGGAGGCGAGCAGTACTTC
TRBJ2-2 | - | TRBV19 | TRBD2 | CASSAQLAGYTGELFF | TGTGCCAGTAGTGCGCAACTAGCGGGATACACCGGGGAGCTGTTTTTT
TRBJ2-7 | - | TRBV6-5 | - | CASSYHVGGTYEQYF | TGTGCCAGCAGTTACCACGTCGGGGGAACCTACGAGCAGTACTTC
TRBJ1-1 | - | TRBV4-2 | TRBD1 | CASSQDPGGGTEAFF | TGTGCCAGCAGCCAAGATCCAGGGGGTGGCACTGAAGCTTTCTTT
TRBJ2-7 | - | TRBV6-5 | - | CASHSRSYEQYF | TGTGCCAGCCACAGTCGGTCCTACGAGCAGTACTTC
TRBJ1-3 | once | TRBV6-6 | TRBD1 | CATVDRGSSGNTIYF | TGTGCCACCGTAGACAGGGGATCCTCTGGAAACACCATATATTTT
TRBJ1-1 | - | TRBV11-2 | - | CASSLAGGQIEAFF | TGTGCCAGCAGCTTAGCAGGAGGACAGATTGAAGCTTTCTTT
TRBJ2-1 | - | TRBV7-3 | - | CASSSSGNEQFF | TGTGCCAGCAGCTCCAGCGGCAATGAGCAGTTCTTC
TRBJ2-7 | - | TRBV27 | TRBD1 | CASSNPGQSYEQYF | TGTGCCAGCAGTAATCCGGGACAGTCCTACGAGCAGTACTTC
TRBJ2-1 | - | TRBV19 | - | CASSLEGDEQFF | TGTGCCAGTAGTTTGGAAGGGGATGAGCAGTTCTTC
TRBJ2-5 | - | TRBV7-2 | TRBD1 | CASSLGGRTGGGETQYF | TGTGCCAGCAGCTTAGGTGGTAGGACAGGGGGTGGAGAGACCCAGTACTTC
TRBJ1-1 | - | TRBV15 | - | CATSREVGGTEAFF | TGTGCCACCAGCAGAGAAGTCGGAGGGACTGAAGCTTTCTTT
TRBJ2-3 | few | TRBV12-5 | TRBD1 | CASGPGQAADTQYF | TGTGCTAGTGGTCCAGGACAGGCGGCAGATACGCAGTATTTT
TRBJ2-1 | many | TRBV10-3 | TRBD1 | CAISDLDRGAYNEQFF | TGTGCCATCAGTGATCTAGACAGGGGGGCCTACAATGAGCAGTTCTTC
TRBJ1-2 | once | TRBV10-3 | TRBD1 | CAIRSRDRGNYGYTF | TGTGCCATCAGAAGCCGGGACAGGGGAAACTATGGCTACACCTTC
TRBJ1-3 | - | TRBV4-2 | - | CASSHPRGGSGNTIYF | TGTGCCAGCAGCCACCCTAGGGGTGGGTCTGGAAACACCATATATTTT
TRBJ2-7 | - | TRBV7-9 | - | CASSLSYEQYF | TGTGCCAGCAGCTTGTCATACGAGCAGTACTTC
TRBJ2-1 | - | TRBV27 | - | CASSWTASSYNEQFF | TGTGCCAGCAGTTGGACAGCCAGCTCCTACAATGAGCAGTTCTTC
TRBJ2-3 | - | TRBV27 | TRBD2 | CASSPRTSGSTDTQYF | TGTGCCAGCAGTCCGCGGACTAGCGGGAGCACAGATACGCAGTATTTT
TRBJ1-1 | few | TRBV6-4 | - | CASDRTENTEAFF | TGTGCCAGCGACAGGACGGAGAACACTGAAGCTTTCTTT
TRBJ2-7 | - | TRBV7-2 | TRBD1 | CASSRQGAGGNYEQYF | TGTGCCAGCAGTAGACAGGGGGCGGGTGGAAACTACGAGCAGTACTTC
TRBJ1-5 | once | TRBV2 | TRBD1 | CASRGDRGRGNQPQHF | TGTGCCAGCAGGGGAGACAGGGGAAGGGGCAATCAGCCCCAGCATTTT
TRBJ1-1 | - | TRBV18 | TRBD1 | CASSPLGTGGDTEAFF | TGTGCCAGCTCACCGTTGGGGACAGGGGGGGACACTGAAGCTTTCTTT
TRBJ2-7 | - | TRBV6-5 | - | CASSYGLTYEQYF | TGTGCCAGCAGTTACGGCTTAACCTACGAGCAGTACTTC
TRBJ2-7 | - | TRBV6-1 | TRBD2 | CASLTGGSSYEQYF | TGTGCCAGCCTTACGGGGGGAAGCTCCTACGAGCAGTACTTC
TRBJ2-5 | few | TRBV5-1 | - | CASSRFSETQYF | TGCGCCAGCAGCCGTTTCTCAGAGACCCAGTACTTC
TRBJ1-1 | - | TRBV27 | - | CATTKQGLNTEAFF | TGTGCCACGACTAAACAGGGTCTGAACACTGAAGCTTTCTTT